This note documents a single TCR beta chain sequence. The target antigen is unknown. This sample was taken from a study of T cells in Graves' hyperthyroidism and ophthalmopathy. Study observations and caveats: The model predicted ophthalmopathy a median approximately 6 months before onset.

CDR3 length: 15 residues. The V and J ends lost 8 bases and 4 bases, in that order; junction bases with no gene match: 11. CDR1 and CDR2 (germline): MNHNS, SASEGT. Authors of the study amplified TCR beta CDR3 regions from RNA transcripts. Carried out on the TCR CDR3, a first-round RT-PCR used the HTBI primer set. TCRdb reprocessed the multiplex PCR reads with MiXCR, giving one entry per CDR3 protein. There are about 480,000 distinct CDR3 sequences in the sample; less than 25% occur only once, and 49% lies in the top ten. Reasons for excluding patients were uncontrolled infection, other autoimmune disease, pregnancy or lactation.

The chain employs TRBV6-1 and TRBJ1-3, with 7 bases aligning to TRBD1. Material for sequencing was blood. The clonotype was recovered from an older woman with Graves' ophthalmopathy. The CDR3 loop is CASYPAPDRGNTIYF. For the CDR3, the DNA is TGTGCCAGCTACCCCGCCCCGGACAGGGGAAACACCATATATTTT.